This record covers a single TCR beta chain. The target antigen is unknown. This entry comes from a study of T cells in Graves' hyperthyroidism and ophthalmopathy. The study, taken as a whole, reports: From stable hyperthyroidism, ophthalmopathy was set apart by a 13 V-J model.

Diagnosis rested on symptoms, serum thyroxine and TRAb, thyroid ultrasound, and orbital computed tomography. The PBMCs were sourced from fresh peripheral blood (about 10 ml). This CDR3 is built from 12 residues. V was pared by 6 bases and J by 7 bases, with 4 bases of the junction left unmatched. The germline V gene encodes CDR1 MNHNS and CDR2 SASEGT. Amplified TCR beta CDR3 regions came from RNA transcripts. The HTBI primer set was used in a first-round RT-PCR of the TCR CDR3. TCRdb reanalysed the multiplex PCR reads using MiXCR and keeps one entry per CDR3 protein. The sample lists 270,000 or so distinct CDR3 sequences; under 30% were seen once.

The sample was blood. The sequence came from a man between 40 and 49 years old with Graves' hyperthyroidism that later progressed to Graves' ophthalmopathy. The chain uses TRBV6-1 and TRBJ1-2, with 8 nucleotides matching TRBD1. The CDR3 DNA follows: TGTGCCAGCAGCGCAGGGGGCTCTGGCTACACCTTC. Amino acid sequence: CASSAGGSGYTF.